This T cell receptor beta chain was recovered during a study of OX40 agonist ivuxolimab in advanced cancers. Study-wide context: Patients received intravenous ivuxolimab every 2 weeks at 0.01 to 10 mg/kg. Dose-escalation patients suffered from hepatocellular carcinoma, melanoma, renal cell or head and neck cancer. Broader study findings: At 0.1 to 3.0 mg/kg and by week 6, CD4+ and CD8+ T cells in the blood had expanded clonally. Expanded clones were, on average, more numerous in CD8+ T cells than in CD4+.

Trimming removed 7 bases at V and 4 bases at J, with 15 bases between. Germline CDR1 SGHNT, CDR2 YYREEE (reference sequence). This CDR3 has 13 residues. Generated by immunoSEQ multiplex PCR, the TCRdb table keeps only in-frame clones and is missing some. Of approximately 72,000 clones listed, about 91% are singletons. As to this clone: Its cognate antigen is unknown.

Sample: CD4+ or CD8+ T cells sorted from blood, taken in a trial of the OX40 agonist ivuxolimab. The source is an adult with an advanced solid tumor such as melanoma, head and neck, liver or kidney cancer. The rearrangement joins TRBV5-4 to TRBJ2-7, with D perhaps matching TRBD2 (5 bases). The CDR3 is CASALDLRYEQYF. The DNA of the CDR3 is TGTGCCAGCGCGTTGGACTTGCGTTACGAGCAGTACTTC.